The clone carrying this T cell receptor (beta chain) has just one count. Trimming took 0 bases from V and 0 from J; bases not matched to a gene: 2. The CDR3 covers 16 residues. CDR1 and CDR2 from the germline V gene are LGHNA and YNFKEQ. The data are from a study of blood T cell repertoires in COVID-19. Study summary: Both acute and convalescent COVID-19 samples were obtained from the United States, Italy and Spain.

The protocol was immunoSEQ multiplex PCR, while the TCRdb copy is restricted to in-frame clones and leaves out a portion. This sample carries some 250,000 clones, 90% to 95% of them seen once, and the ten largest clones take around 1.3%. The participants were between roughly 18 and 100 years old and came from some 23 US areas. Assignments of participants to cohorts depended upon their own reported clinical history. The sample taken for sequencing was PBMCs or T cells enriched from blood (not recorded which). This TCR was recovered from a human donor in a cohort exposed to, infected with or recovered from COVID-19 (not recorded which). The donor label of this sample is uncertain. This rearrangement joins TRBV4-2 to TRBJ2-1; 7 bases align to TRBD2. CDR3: CASSQEGGGSYNEQFF. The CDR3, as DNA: TGTGCCAGCAGCCAAGAGGGCGGGGGCTCCTACAATGAGCAGTTCTTC.